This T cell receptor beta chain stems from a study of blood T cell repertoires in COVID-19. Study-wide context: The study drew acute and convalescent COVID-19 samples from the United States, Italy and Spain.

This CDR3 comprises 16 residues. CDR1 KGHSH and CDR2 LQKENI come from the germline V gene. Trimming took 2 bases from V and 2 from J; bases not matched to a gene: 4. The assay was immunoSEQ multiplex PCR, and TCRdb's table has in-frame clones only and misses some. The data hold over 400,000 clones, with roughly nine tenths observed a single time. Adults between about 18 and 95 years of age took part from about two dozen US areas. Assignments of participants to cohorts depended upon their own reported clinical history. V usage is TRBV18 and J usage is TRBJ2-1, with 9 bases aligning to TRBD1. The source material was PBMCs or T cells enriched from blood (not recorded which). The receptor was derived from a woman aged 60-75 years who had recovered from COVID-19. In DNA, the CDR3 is TGTGCCAGCTCACCAAGGACAGGGGACCCCTACAATGAGCAGTTCTTC. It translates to CASSPRTGDPYNEQFF.